This TCR beta chain was obtained from a study of blood T cell repertoires in COVID-19. Study-wide context: From the United States, Italy and Spain came samples of acute and convalescent COVID-19. T cells, B-cell-depleted T cells, or PBMCs provided the cDNA or gDNA that served as material.

Authors' analysis steps: By means of reference gene primer amplification, nucleated cell counts were estimated. Method: immunoSEQ multiplex PCR; TCRdb's copy keeps in-frame clones and lacks some. V and J calls and clone size are given by that table; D and trimming were obtained from the DNA. This table holds 100,000 to 150,000 clones, roughly 69% found once. This CDR3 has 15 residues. V gave up 3 bases and J gave up 9 bases; unmatched junction bases: 12. Germline V gene lookup returns CDR1 KGHSH and CDR2 LQKENI. The sequenced material came from peripheral blood. The chain combines TRBV18 with TRBJ2-7; 9 positions agree with TRBD1. The TCR originated in a woman aged 70-85 years with acute or convalescent COVID-19. DNA for the CDR3: TGTGCCAGCTCACCGGGACAGGGCGATGTGTGGATGCAGTACTTC. Amino acid sequence: CASSPGQGDVWMQYF.